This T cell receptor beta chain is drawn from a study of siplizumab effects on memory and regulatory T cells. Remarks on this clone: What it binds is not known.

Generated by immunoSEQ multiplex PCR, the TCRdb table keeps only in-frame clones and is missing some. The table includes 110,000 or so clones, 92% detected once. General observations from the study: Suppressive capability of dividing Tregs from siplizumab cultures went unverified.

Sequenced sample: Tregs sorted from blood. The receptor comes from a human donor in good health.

CDR3 sequence reads: CSGVDRGYGYTF. Written as DNA, the CDR3 is TGCAGCGGAGTAGACAGGGGATATGGCTACACCTTC. The chain uses TRBV29-1 and TRBJ1-2, with 8 bases that match TRBD1. CDR1 is SQVTM, CDR2 ANQGSEA, per germline. This CDR3 has 12 residues. Germline trimming cut 7 bases from V and 5 bases from J; bases unmatched to any gene: 6.